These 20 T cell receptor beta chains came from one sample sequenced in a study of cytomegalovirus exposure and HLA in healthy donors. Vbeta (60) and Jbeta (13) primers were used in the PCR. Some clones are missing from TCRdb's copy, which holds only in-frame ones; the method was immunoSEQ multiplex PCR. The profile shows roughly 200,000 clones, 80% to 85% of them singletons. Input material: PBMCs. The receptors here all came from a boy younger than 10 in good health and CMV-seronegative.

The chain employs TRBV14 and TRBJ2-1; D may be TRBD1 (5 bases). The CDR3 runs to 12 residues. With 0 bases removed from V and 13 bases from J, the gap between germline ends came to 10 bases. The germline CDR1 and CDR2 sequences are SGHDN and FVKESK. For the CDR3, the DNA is TGTGCCAGCAGCCAAGAAGGGGTTAGTCAGTTCTTC. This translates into CASSQEGVSQFF.

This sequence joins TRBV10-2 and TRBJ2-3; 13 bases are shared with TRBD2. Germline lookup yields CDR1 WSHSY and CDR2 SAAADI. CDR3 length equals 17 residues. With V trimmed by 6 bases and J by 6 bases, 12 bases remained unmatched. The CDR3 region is CASSETTSGGARDTQYF. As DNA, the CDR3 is TGCGCCAGCAGCGAGACCACTAGCGGGGGGGCCCGCGATACGCAGTATTTT.

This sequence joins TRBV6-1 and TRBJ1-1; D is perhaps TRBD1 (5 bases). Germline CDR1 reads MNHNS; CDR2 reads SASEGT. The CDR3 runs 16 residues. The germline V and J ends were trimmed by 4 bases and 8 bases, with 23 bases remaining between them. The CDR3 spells CASSATQAITGGEAFF. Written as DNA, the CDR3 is TGTGCCAGCAGTGCTACCCAAGCAATAACCGGGGGAGAAGCTTTCTTT.

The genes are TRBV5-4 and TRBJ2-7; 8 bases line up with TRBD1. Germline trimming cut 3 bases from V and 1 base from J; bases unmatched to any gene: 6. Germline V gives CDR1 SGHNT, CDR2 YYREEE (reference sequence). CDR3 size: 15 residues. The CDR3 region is CASSSGTGLSYEQYF. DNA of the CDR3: TGTGCCAGCAGCTCCGGGACAGGACTATCCTACGAGCAGTACTTC.

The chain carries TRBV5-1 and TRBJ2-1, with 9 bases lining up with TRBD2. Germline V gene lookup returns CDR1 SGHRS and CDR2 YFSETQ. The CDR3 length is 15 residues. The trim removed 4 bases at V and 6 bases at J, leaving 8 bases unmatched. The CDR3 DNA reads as TGCGCCAGCAGCAGTAGCGGGGGATGGGGCAATGAGCAGTTCTTC. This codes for CASSSSGGWGNEQFF.

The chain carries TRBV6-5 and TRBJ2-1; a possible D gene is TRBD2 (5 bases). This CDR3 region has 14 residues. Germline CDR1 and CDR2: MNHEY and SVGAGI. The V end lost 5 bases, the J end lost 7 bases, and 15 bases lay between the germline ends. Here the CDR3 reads CASSRQRFTNEQFF. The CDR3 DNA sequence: TGTGCCAGCAGTAGGCAGCGGTTCACAAATGAGCAGTTCTTC.

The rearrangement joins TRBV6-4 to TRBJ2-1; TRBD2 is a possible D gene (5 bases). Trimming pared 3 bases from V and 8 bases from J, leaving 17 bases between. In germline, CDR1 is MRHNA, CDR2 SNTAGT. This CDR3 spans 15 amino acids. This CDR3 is CASSERRSDVDEQFF. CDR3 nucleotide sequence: TGTGCCAGCAGTGAGAGGCGTAGCGATGTGGATGAGCAGTTCTTC.

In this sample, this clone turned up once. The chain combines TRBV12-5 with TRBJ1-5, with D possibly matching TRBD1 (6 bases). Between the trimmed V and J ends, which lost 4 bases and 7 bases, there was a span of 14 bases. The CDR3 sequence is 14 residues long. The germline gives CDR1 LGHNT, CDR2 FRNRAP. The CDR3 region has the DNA TGTGCTAGTGGTTCAGGACAGACGAACCAGCCCCAGCATTTT. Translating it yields CASGSGQTNQPQHF.

CDR3 bases: TGTGCCAGCAGCTTAGGTAGACAGGTCAATCAGCCCCAGCATTTT. Translated, it gives CASSLGRQVNQPQHF. The V call is TRBV13, the J call TRBJ1-5, with D possibly matching TRBD1 (6 bases). V was pared by 0 bases and J by 3 bases, with 9 bases between. Germline V gives CDR1 PRHDT, CDR2 FYEKMQ (reference sequence). This CDR3 has 15 amino acids. The variable domain in full, with the rest retrieved from reference TRBV13 and TRBJ1-5, is AAGVIQSPRHLIKEKRETATLKCYPIPRHDTVYWYQQGPGQDPQFLISFYEKMQSDKGSIPDRFSAQQFSDYHSELNMSSLELGDSALYFCASSLGRQVNQPQHFGDGTRLSIL.

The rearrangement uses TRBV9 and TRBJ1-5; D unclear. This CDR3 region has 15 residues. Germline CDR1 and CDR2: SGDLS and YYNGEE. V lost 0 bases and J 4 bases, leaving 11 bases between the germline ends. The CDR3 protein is CASSVGEGRNQPQHF. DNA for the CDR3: TGTGCCAGCAGCGTAGGAGAGGGAAGGAATCAGCCCCAGCATTTT.

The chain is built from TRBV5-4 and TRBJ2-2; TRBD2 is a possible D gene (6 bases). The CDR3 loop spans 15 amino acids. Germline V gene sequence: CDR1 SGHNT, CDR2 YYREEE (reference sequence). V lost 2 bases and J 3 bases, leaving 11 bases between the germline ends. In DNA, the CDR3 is TGTGCCAGCAGCTTAGGGACTCTTGACACCGGGGAGCTGTTTTTT. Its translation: CASSLGTLDTGELFF. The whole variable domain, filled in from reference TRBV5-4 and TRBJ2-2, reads ETGVTQSPTHLIKTRGQQVTLRCSSQSGHNTVSWYQQALGQGPQFIFQYYREEENGRGNFPPRFSGLQFPNYSSELNVNALELDDSALYLCASSLGTLDTGELFFGEGSRLTVL.

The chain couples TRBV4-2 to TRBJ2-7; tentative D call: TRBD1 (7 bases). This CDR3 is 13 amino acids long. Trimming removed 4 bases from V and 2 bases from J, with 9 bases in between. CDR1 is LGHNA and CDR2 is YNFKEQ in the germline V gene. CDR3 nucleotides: TGTGCCAGCAGCCGCGGGACAGCCTACGAGCAGTACTTC. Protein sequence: CASSRGTAYEQYF.

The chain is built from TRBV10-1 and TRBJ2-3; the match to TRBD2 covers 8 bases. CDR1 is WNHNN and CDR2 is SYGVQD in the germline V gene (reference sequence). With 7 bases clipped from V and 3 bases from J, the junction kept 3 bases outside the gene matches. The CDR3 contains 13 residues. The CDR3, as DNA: TGCGCCAGCACGGCGGGGGGAACAGATACGCAGTATTTT. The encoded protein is CASTAGGTDTQYF.

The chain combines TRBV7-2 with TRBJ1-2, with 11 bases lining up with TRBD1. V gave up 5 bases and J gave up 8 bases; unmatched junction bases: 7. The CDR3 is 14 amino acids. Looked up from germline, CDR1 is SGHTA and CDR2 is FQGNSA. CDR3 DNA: TGTGCCAGCAGCCCGGGACAGGGGGAAGGGGGCTACACCTTC. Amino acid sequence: CASSPGQGEGGYTF. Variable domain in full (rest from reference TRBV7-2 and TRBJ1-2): GAGVSQSPSNKVTEKGKDVELRCDPISGHTALYWYRQSLGQGLEFLIYFQGNSAPDKSGLPSDRFSAERTGGSVSTLTIQRTQQEDSAVYLCASSPGQGEGGYTFGSGTRLTVV.

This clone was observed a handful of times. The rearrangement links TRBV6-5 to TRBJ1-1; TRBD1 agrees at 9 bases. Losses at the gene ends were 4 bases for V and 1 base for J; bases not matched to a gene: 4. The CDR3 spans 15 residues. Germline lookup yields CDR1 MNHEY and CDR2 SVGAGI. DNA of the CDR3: TGTGCCAGCAGTTGGGGGACAGGGAAGAACACTGAAGCTTTCTTT. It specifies CASSWGTGKNTEAFF.

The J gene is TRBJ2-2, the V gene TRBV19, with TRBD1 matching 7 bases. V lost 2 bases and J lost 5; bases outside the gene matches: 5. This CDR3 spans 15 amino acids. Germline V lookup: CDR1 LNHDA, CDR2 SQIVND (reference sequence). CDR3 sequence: CASSIMGQWTGELFF. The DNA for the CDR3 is TGTGCCAGTAGTATAATGGGACAGTGGACCGGGGAGCTGTTTTTT.

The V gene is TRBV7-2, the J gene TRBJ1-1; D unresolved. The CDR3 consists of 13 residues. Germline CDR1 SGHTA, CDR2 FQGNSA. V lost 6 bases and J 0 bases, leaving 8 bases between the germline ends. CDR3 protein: CASRGSMNTEAFF. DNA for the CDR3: TGTGCCAGCAGGGGGAGTATGAACACTGAAGCTTTCTTT.

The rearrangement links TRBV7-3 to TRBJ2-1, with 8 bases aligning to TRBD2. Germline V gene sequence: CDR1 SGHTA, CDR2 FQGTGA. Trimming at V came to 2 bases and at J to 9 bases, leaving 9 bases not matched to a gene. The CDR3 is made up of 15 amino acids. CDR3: CASSLGLALRGEQFF. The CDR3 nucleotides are TGTGCCAGCAGCTTAGGACTAGCCCTTCGAGGTGAGCAGTTCTTC.

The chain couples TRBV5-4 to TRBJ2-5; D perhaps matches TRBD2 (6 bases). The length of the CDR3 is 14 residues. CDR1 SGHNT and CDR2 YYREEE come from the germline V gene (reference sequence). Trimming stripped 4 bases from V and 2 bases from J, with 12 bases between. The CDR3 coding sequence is TGTGCCAGCAGCCTCGTCGGGGGACAAGAGACCCAGTACTTC. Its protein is CASSLVGGQETQYF.

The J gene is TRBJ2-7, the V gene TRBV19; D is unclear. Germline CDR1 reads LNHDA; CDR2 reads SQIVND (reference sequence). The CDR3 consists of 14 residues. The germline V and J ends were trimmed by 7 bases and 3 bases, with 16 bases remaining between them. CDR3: CASTPGQSDYEQYF. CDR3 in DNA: TGTGCCAGTACCCCAGGTCAGTCCGACTACGAGCAGTACTTC.